The entry that follows covers one TCR beta chain sequence. Its antigen is still unknown. This probably arose from a read error, given a far larger clone one base away. This sample also contains other DNA sequences that code for the same CDR3. TCR CDR3 regions were amplified from genomic DNA by multiplex PCR using the deep immunoSEQ assay. Extracted genomic DNA from each cell subset was distributed evenly across all wells of several immunoSEQ 96-well plates, and each plate was treated as a replicate. For unsorted PBMC, each replicate PCR was loaded with approximately 330 ng genomic DNA, equivalent to 30,000 or so T cell genomes. Ten immunoSEQ deep assay plates were used to sequence unsorted PBMC genomic DNA. The purified libraries were quantified using a Qubit 3.0 fluorometer, sized with a Bioanalyzer 2100, and then quantified again using the KAPA Library Quantification kit. Every immunoSEQ 96-well plate was sequenced on a dedicated single-read 150-cycle Illumina NextSeq 550 flow cell. The study's processing was this. The immunoSEQ output contained only junctional sequences without quality scores, so filtering could not match that applied to full-length reads. To assign V/J genes and CDR3, sequences were annotated using PyIR, a Python wrapper for IgBLAST v1.9, with IMGT germline references. Any read was removed if the V/J assignment was weak (E-value above 1e-6), the CDR3 was missing, or the read contained stop codons, out-of-frame junctions, or ambiguous translated residues. V3J clonotypes were defined by identical inferred V gene, J gene, and CDR3 amino acid sequence. To compute the percentage overlap between repertoires, the number of shared unique clonotypes was divided by the size of the smaller repertoire. Richness of each repertoire was evaluated using RTK rarefaction, the Chao1 estimator, and Recon v2.1 estimates of unobserved clonotypes. The table was pulled from immuneACCESS by TCRdb, which kept in-frame rearrangements only. Such tables lose some clones; where checked, under half of the loss comes from unresolved V genes, and the rest has no known cause. V and J calls and clone size are those listed in that table; D and trimming were worked out from the DNA. This sample has hundreds of thousands of clones in its table, and 60% to 85% of those were observed once. Over 10% of the sample is held by the ten biggest clonotypes.

The sample comes from a study of shared clonotypes between healthy human individuals (TCRdb year 2020). About the study as a whole: A couple of women and a few men aged 18 to 49 years were included in the cohort. To increase sequencing depth and limit assay-specific biases, TCR repertoire library preparation and sequencing were carried out by different laboratories using diverse techniques. Between about 0.8 and 9 billion PBMCs per donor were obtained by leukapheresis. The study deeply sequenced blood TCR repertoires of five healthy adults to estimate repertoire size and the extent of clonotype sharing between individuals.

Overall study results and their limits: Because the study included only a small number of donors, the genetic and exposure-history diversity represented was limited. Pairwise subsampling led to the expectation that sequencing depth would affect the degree of clonotype sharing among donors. Sampling was restricted to blood, and TCR repertoires in tissue are likely to differ from TCR repertoires in blood.

Trimming removed 7 bases from V and 11 bases from J, leaving 17 bases between the germline ends. Inclusive of the bounding cysteine and phenylalanine, the CDR3 is 11 residues long. Only CDR3 DNA is held: 33 bases, read in frame from base 1. For CDR1 and CDR2, the germline V gene (reference sequence) lists DFQATT and SNEGSKA. Healthy HIV-negative adults with no recently reported acute infections or vaccinations were included as donors. Every donor was a Caucasian adult residing in Nashville, Tennessee, USA. For unsorted samples, tens of millions of PBMCs were counted and genomic DNA was extracted with the QIAamp DNA Blood Mini kit. Blood was obtained by leukapheresis, after which PBMCs were separated by Ficoll-Histopaque density gradient centrifugation and cryopreserved in liquid nitrogen vapor phase.

The rearranged chain carries TRBV20-1 and TRBJ2-5; the D match is possibly TRBD1 or TRBD2, with 5 bases aligned in each. The sample consisted of PBMCs. This clonotype was sampled from a woman in her thirties or forties in good health. Some clones in this sample may be carry-over from other donors' samples. The nucleotides are TGCAGTGTCGGGACCCCCCTAGAGCAGTACTTC. This codes for CSVGTPLEQYF.